This T cell receptor (beta chain) was observed in a study of blood T cells in healthy people across ages. Overall study findings and caveats: Aged donors had fewer naive CD4+ cells and lower diversity than long-lived donors. Unsorted PBMCs prevented conclusive naive versus antigen-experienced comparison.

On this clonotype: The antigen is undetermined. An end of the junction does not agree with germline; a read error may underlie this.

CDR1 is MDHEN, CDR2 SYDVKM, per germline. The CDR3 is 16 amino acids. A second PCR of 7 to 11 cycles used a sample-barcoded 5' primer and a J-beta primer mix. TCRdb reanalysed the 5' RACE reads using MiXCR and keeps one entry per CDR3 protein. This repertoire shows about 970,000 distinct CDR3 sequences, 51% found once; its top ten account for roughly a fifth. The sequenced sample was blood. This sequence originates from a woman aged 60-70 years in good health. The chain recombines TRBV28 with TRBJ2-1; tentative D call: TRBD2 (5 bases). In DNA form, the CDR3 reads TGTGCCAGCAAGATCTCTGTCGGGCGGGTTTTCAATGAGCGGTTCTTC. Translation: CASKISVGRVFNERFF.